A single sample gave rise to the 19 T cell receptor beta chains below, sequenced in a study of blood T cells in healthy people across ages. PCR was performed a second time for roughly 7 to 12 cycles using a sample-barcoded 5' primer and a J-beta primer mix. TCRdb reanalysed the 5' RACE reads using MiXCR and keeps one entry per CDR3 protein. Of roughly 1,700,000 distinct CDR3 sequences in the sample, roughly 27% are singletons; the top ten hold 7% to 9%. Specimen: blood. The source is a woman between 25 and 40 years old in good health.

As concerns this clonotype: This clone may be a read error of a much larger clone one base away. This chain uses TRBV20-1 with TRBJ2-3; TRBD1 matches 7 bases. The V gene's germline CDR1 is DFQATT and CDR2 SNEGSKA (reference sequence). The CDR3 totals 14 residues. V gave up 4 bases and J gave up 9 bases; unmatched junction bases: 13. The CDR3 DNA reads as TGCAGTGCTACCCGGGACAGCCCACGGAAAACGCAGTATTTT. This codes for CSATRDSPRKTQYF.

The chain is built from TRBV6-2 or TRBV6-3 and TRBJ2-1; D is possibly TRBD2 (5 bases). The V end lost 0 bases, the J end lost 0 bases, and 12 bases lay between the germline ends. The germline V gene encodes CDR1 MNHEY and CDR2 SVGEGT. The CDR3 runs 17 residues. The CDR3 nucleotides are TGTGCCAGCAGTTACTCTGGACTTGTTCTCTCCTACAATGAGCAGTTCTTC. Protein: CASSYSGLVLSYNEQFF.

In its sample, this clonotype was seen many times. The chain recombines TRBV7-6 with TRBJ2-3; 8 nucleotides match TRBD1. The CDR3 is 15 residues long. Looked up from germline, CDR1 is SGHVS and CDR2 is FNYEAQ. The V and J ends lost 3 bases and 3 bases, in that order; junction bases with no gene match: 5. The CDR3 bases are TGTGCCAGCAGCTTGCAGGGGGCGCGTACAGATACGCAGTATTTT. It codes for CASSLQGARTDTQYF.

The chain couples TRBV12-3 or TRBV12-4 to TRBJ1-2, with TRBD1 as a possible D gene (5 bases). The length of the CDR3 is 12 residues. V was pared by 5 bases and J by 8 bases, with 12 bases between. Here the CDR3 DNA reads TGTGCCAGCAGTGCAAGGGGCAGAGGCTACACCTTC. As protein: CASSARGRGYTF.

CDR3 loop: CASSTGGANVLTF. CDR3 coding DNA: TGCGCCAGTAGCACCGGGGGGGCCAACGTCCTGACTTTC. The chain has TRBV5-1 and TRBJ2-6; D is uncertain. V dropped 8 bases and J dropped 4 bases, with 10 bases sitting between them. The CDR3 has 13 amino acids. The germline gives CDR1 SGHRS, CDR2 YFSETQ.

About this clonotype: At one end the junction does not follow the germline gene, possibly because of a read error. The gene calls are TRBV9 and TRBJ1-1; TRBD1 is a possible D gene (5 bases). CDR1 is SGDLS, CDR2 YYNGEE, per germline. This CDR3 is built from 13 residues. For the CDR3, the DNA is TGTACCAGCAGCGTCACAGGGAACACTGAAGCTTTCTTT. It codes for CTSSVTGNTEAFF.

This clonotype was recorded a few times. The CDR3 protein is CSVTFQNSYEQYF. CDR3 nucleotide sequence: TGCAGCGTAACTTTTCAGAACTCCTACGAGCAGTACTTC. The chain carries TRBV29-1 and TRBJ2-7; D is uncertain. Germline CDR1 and CDR2: SQVTM and ANQGSEA. This CDR3 spans 13 amino acids. The V end lost 6 bases, the J end lost 0 bases, and 12 bases lay between the germline ends.

In its sample, this clonotype was seen once. A clone one base away is much larger, so this may be a read error. This sequence joins TRBV7-3 and TRBJ2-1, with D perhaps TRBD2 (6 bases). The germline gives CDR1 SGHTA, CDR2 FQGTGA. The CDR3 extends over 15 amino acids. The chain's CDR3 is CASSPSSVSYSEQFF. As DNA, the CDR3 is TGTGCCAGCAGCCCCTCTAGCGTCTCCTACAGTGAGCAGTTCTTC.

V gene TRBV12-3 or TRBV12-4 combines with J gene TRBJ1-1; no clear D. The CDR3 runs 13 residues. V lost 4 bases and J lost 5, with 11 bases in between. The CDR3 protein is CASSSTGQTEAFF. CDR3 nucleotides: TGTGCCAGCAGTTCGACGGGTCAGACTGAAGCTTTCTTT.

This clonotype has more than one count but fewer than ten. The rearrangement uses TRBV11-2 and TRBJ1-1; TRBD1 might be the D (5 bases). Germline V gene lookup returns CDR1 SGHAT and CDR2 FQNNGV. This CDR3 is 17 amino acids long. Trimming left V 2 bases short and J 0 bases short, with 16 bases between. CDR3 nucleotides: TGTGCCAGCAGCTTACAGCCGGCAGGGCCGATGAACACTGAAGCTTTCTTT. It codes for CASSLQPAGPMNTEAFF.

This clonotype was counted between two and nine times. The gene calls are TRBV18 and TRBJ2-5; D may be TRBD2 (6 bases). Trimming removed 6 bases at V and 5 bases at J, with 16 bases between. Germline CDR1 is KGHSH and CDR2 is LQKENI. The CDR3 contains 14 residues. The CDR3: CASSLSYSGETQYF. As DNA, the CDR3 is TGTGCCAGCTCGTTGTCCTACAGCGGGGAGACCCAGTACTTC.

There are a few counts of this clonotype. The chain combines TRBV9 with TRBJ2-1, with a tentative D call TRBD2 (6 bases). Germline loops: CDR1 SGDLS, CDR2 YYNGEE. Trimming took 3 bases from V and 7 from J, leaving 17 bases between them. This CDR3 contains 15 residues. The CDR3 coding sequence is TGTGCCAGCAGCGCTCCTGCCGGAGGGGCGAATGAGCAGTTCTTC. Translated: CASSAPAGGANEQFF.

There are a few counts of this clonotype. The genes are TRBV20-1 and TRBJ1-2, with no clear D. Germline V gene data show CDR1 as DFQATT and CDR2 as SNEGSKA (reference sequence). The V end lost 0 bases, the J end lost 8 bases, and 10 bases lay between the germline ends. The CDR3 sequence is 12 residues long. CDR3 nucleotide sequence: TGCAGTGCTAGAGATACGGCAGGAGGCTACACCTTC. Residues: CSARDTAGGYTF.

This clonotype was counted at least ten times. This sequence joins TRBV5-5 and TRBJ2-7; the D gene is possibly TRBD2 (6 bases). This CDR3 has 13 amino acids. Germline CDR1 SGHKS, CDR2 YYEKEE (reference sequence). Between the trimmed V and J ends, which lost 2 bases and 6 bases, there was a span of 12 bases. Here the CDR3 reads CASSFGGTGEQYF. The DNA of the CDR3 is TGTGCCAGCAGCTTCGGAGGGACGGGCGAGCAGTACTTC.

The rearrangement joins TRBV4-3 to TRBJ2-1; D is unresolved. The V end was cut by 1 base, the J end by 0 bases, with 13 bases between. The CDR3 runs to 17 residues. The germline gives CDR1 LGHNA, CDR2 YSLEER. This chain's CDR3 is CASSQVIGPDSYNEQFF. CDR3 coding DNA: TGCGCCAGCAGCCAAGTTATCGGGCCGGACTCCTACAATGAGCAGTTCTTC.

On this clonotype: A read error may be the cause here, since a much bigger clone is one base away. V gene TRBV29-1 combines with J gene TRBJ2-7; D gene unclear. CDR1 is SQVTM and CDR2 is ANQGSEA in the germline V gene. The CDR3 has 12 amino acids. The CDR3 is CSVELTSYGQYF. The CDR3 bases are TGCAGCGTTGAACTCACCTCCTACGGGCAGTACTTC.

A note on this clonotype: One end of the junction is discordant with germline, which a read error may explain. J is TRBJ1-3 and V is TRBV9; D gene ambiguous. The CDR3 covers 17 residues. Germline V gene data show CDR1 as SGDLS and CDR2 as YYNGEE. The CDR3 bases are TGTGCTAGCAGCGTACAAAGTCAGGCAGAGTCTGGAAACACCATATATTTT. Its translation: CASSVQSQAESGNTIYF.

This clonotype was seen only a few times. The chain links TRBV18 to TRBJ2-7; no clear D gene. Trimming left V 1 base short and J 7 bases short, with 14 bases between. Per germline, CDR1 KGHSH and CDR2 LQKENI. There are 14 residues in the CDR3. The CDR3 DNA follows: TGTGCCAGCTCACCACGACCGTCCTACAATGAGCAGTACTTC. It is translated as CASSPRPSYNEQYF.

This chain joins TRBV25-1 and TRBJ1-2; perhaps TRBD1 as D (5 bases). The CDR3 sequence is 13 residues long. Trimming took off 3 bases at V and 8 bases at J, with 13 bases between the two ends. Germline CDR1 is MGHDK and CDR2 is SYGVNS. CDR3 amino acids: CASSDFSRAGYTF. The CDR3 coding sequence is TGTGCCAGCAGTGATTTCTCCAGGGCCGGCTACACCTTC.